This TCR beta chain was profiled in a study of neoadjuvant anti-PD-1 for oral cavity cancer. In the study overall: Around day 43, patients without progression received a fourth nivolumab dose before surgery.

Assay: immunoSEQ multiplex PCR; the TCRdb copy retains only in-frame clones and omits some. The sample gives fewer than 11,000 clones, more than 55% of which show up once; 7.8% is in the top ten. This sample's time point: after neoadjuvant nivolumab, at surgical resection. Trimming removed 1 base at V and 0 bases at J, with 4 bases between. Germline V gives CDR1 SGHRS, CDR2 YFSETQ. The CDR3 has 14 residues. The receptor was isolated from a person between 40 and 85 years old with oral cavity squamous cell carcinoma. The source material was tumor tissue, sampled after nivolumab (anti-PD-1) treatment. The chain couples TRBV5-1 to TRBJ2-2; D remains ambiguous. CDR3 sequence: CASSLLANTGELFF. The CDR3 coding sequence is TGCGCCAGCAGCTTGTTAGCGAACACCGGGGAGCTGTTTTTT.